These 28 T cell receptor beta chains originate from one sample sequenced in a study of CD8+CD57+ T cells in acquired aplastic anemia. The patients chosen for sequencing had shown expansion of CD8+CD57+ cells (detected by flow cytometry). The TCR beta profiling, which covered VDJ combination and CDR3 sequence, was carried out using genomic DNA as the template. TCRdb recomputed calls from the reads with MiXCR, one row per CDR3 protein. Counted here are under 200,000 distinct CDR3 sequences, around half occurring once; the ten biggest clones make up roughly 3.5%. Sequencing was done on a sample of sorted CD4+, CD8+, or CD8+CD57+ T cells (not recorded which) from PBMCs. The receptors stem from a human donor with aplastic anemia.

The sample holds a few counts of this clonotype. The chain recombines TRBV12-3 or TRBV12-4 with TRBJ2-1; D not resolved. Trimming stripped 6 bases from V and 6 bases from J, with 18 bases between. CDR3 length: 15 amino acids. The CDR3 region has the DNA TGTGCCAGCAGAGCCCCGAACGGATTTTCCAATGAGCAGTTCTTC. It specifies CASRAPNGFSNEQFF.

This clonotype was seen only a few times. A read error may be the cause here, since a much bigger clone is one base away. The V and J genes are TRBV20-1 and TRBJ1-2; D call uncertain. The CDR3 is made up of 12 amino acids. V was cut by 6 bases and J by 0 bases, with 8 bases left in between. Germline CDR1 DFQATT, CDR2 SNEGSKA (reference sequence). The CDR3 region has the DNA TGCAGTGCCATAGAATCTAACTATGGCTACACCTTC. This codes for CSAIESNYGYTF.

This chain joins TRBV19 and TRBJ1-2, with unresolved D. This CDR3 spans 11 amino acids. V shed 7 bases and J shed 5 bases, with 8 bases lying between them. Germline V gene lookup returns CDR1 LNHDA and CDR2 SQIVND (reference sequence). The CDR3 loop reads CASNTAYGYTF. CDR3 bases: TGTGCCAGTAATACGGCGTATGGCTACACCTTC.

This clonotype was counted ten times or more. The CDR3 coding sequence is TGTGCCAGCAGCCCCCGATCGGCGGGCTCTGGGGCCAACGTCCTGACTTTC. Protein: CASSPRSAGSGANVLTF. V usage is TRBV7-2 and J usage is TRBJ2-6; D possibly corresponds to TRBD2 (5 bases). The CDR3 is 17 amino acids. V lost 5 bases and J lost 0, with 14 bases in between. CDR1 is SGHTA, CDR2 FQGNSA, per germline.

The table lists this clonotype with many counts. The chain couples TRBV19 to TRBJ1-1; possibly TRBD1 for D (5 bases). Germline lookup yields CDR1 LNHDA and CDR2 SQIVND (reference sequence). The CDR3 covers 13 residues. With 5 bases removed from V and 2 bases from J, the gap between germline ends came to 9 bases. The CDR3 loop is CASSLGTNTEAFF. As DNA, the CDR3 is TGTGCCAGTAGTCTAGGGACTAACACTGAAGCTTTCTTT. Based on the CDR3 plus reference TRBV19 and TRBJ1-1, the full variable domain is DGGITQSPKYLFRKEGQNVTLSCEQNLNHDAMYWYRQDPGQGLRLIYYSQIVNDFQKGDIAEGYSVSREKKESFPLTVTSAQKNPTAFYLCASSLGTNTEAFFGQGTRLTVV.

The rearrangement joins TRBV11-1 to TRBJ2-3; 8 bases align to TRBD2. Germline lookup yields CDR1 SGHAT and CDR2 FQDESV (reference sequence). The CDR3 is 16 amino acids. Trimming took 6 bases from V and 4 from J; bases not matched to a gene: 12. CDR3 sequence: CASSRIAGIRPDTQYF. In nucleotides, the CDR3 is TGTGCCAGCAGTCGGATAGCGGGGATTCGTCCAGATACGCAGTATTTT.

The chain couples TRBV7-2 to TRBJ1-1, with D tentatively TRBD1 (6 bases). The germline V gene encodes CDR1 SGHTA and CDR2 FQGNSA. The V end lost 1 base, the J end lost 4 bases, and 10 bases lay between the germline ends. This CDR3 is 14 amino acids long. Here the CDR3 reads CASSLVEGGTEAFF. The CDR3 nucleotides read TGTGCCAGCAGCTTAGTGGAGGGGGGCACTGAAGCTTTCTTT.

This clonotype was seen a handful of times. This rearrangement joins TRBV24-1 to TRBJ2-5; 11 nucleotides agree with TRBD1. V shed 4 bases, J shed 5 bases, and the junction held 8 bases outside the gene matches. Germline V gene data show CDR1 as KGHDR and CDR2 as SFDVKD. This CDR3 contains 16 residues. CDR3 in amino acids: CATSDRGQGAVETQYF. CDR3 nucleotides: TGTGCCACCAGTGACCGAGGACAGGGGGCAGTTGAGACCCAGTACTTC.

Regarding this clonotype: Given a much more abundant clone one base away, this may be a read error. The chain links TRBV5-4 to TRBJ2-3; perhaps TRBD2 as D (7 bases). V was trimmed by 0 bases and J by 0 bases, leaving 17 bases between them. This CDR3 spans 18 amino acids. Looked up from germline, CDR1 is SGHNT and CDR2 is YYREEE (reference sequence). CDR3 region: CASSLDGGGGTSTDTQYF. Written as DNA, the CDR3 is TGTGCCAGCAGCTTGGATGGAGGGGGGGGCACTAGCACAGATACGCAGTATTTT.

As regards this clonotype: This may stem from a read error, because a much larger clone lies one nucleotide away. It is likely a read error, because the conserved phenylalanine at the end of the CDR3 is missing. The chain links TRBV2 to TRBJ2-5; perhaps TRBD1 as D (7 bases). Germline CDR1 and CDR2: SNHLY and FYNNEI. This CDR3 has 14 amino acids. Trimming stripped 6 bases from V and 2 bases from J, with 13 bases between. CDR3 DNA: TGTGCCAGCAGGCGGGACAGCGTTCAAGAGACCCAGTACCTC. Translating it yields CASRRDSVQETQYL.

This clonotype occurred many times. This chain uses TRBV6-1 with TRBJ2-6, with D tentatively TRBD2 (5 bases). This CDR3 has 15 residues. The ends were cut back, 5 bases at V and 1 base at J, with 9 bases in the middle. The germline V gene encodes CDR1 MNHNS and CDR2 SASEGT. The CDR3 DNA sequence: TGTGCCAGCAGTCCGAGGGTTTCTGGGGCCAACGTCCTGACTTTC. Amino acid sequence: CASSPRVSGANVLTF.

This clonotype was counted ten times or more. The chain is built from TRBV7-3 and TRBJ2-3; 14 bases agree with TRBD2. This CDR3 has 16 residues. The J segment lost 6 bases and the V segment lost 5 bases, leaving 7 bases of the junction unmatched. Germline CDR1 and CDR2: SGHTA and FQGTGA. The CDR3 sequence: CASSRGLAGGLDTQYF. The CDR3 coding sequence is TGTGCCAGCAGCCGTGGACTAGCGGGGGGTTTGGATACGCAGTATTTT.

This clonotype was picked up many times. The chain employs TRBV12-5 and TRBJ1-5, with D possibly being TRBD1 (6 bases). Germline-derived CDR1 and CDR2 are LGHNT and FRNRAP. CDR3 size: 15 residues. The V end was cut by 5 bases, the J end by 2 bases, with 13 bases between. The CDR3 sequence is CASGLNRVGNQPQHF. As DNA, the CDR3 is TGTGCTAGTGGTCTGAACAGGGTTGGCAATCAGCCCCAGCATTTT.

The genes are TRBV7-9 and TRBJ1-1; 7 bases are a match to TRBD1. V lost 4 bases, J lost 5 bases, and 10 bases stayed unmatched. Germline values: CDR1 SEHNR, CDR2 FQNEAQ (reference sequence). The CDR3 runs to 15 residues. The CDR3 sequence: CASSSRGGRGTEAFF. The CDR3 coding sequence is TGTGCCAGCAGCTCCAGGGGGGGGAGGGGTACTGAAGCTTTCTTT.

This clonotype appeared many times. This rearrangement joins TRBV6-1 to TRBJ2-7; D gene unclear. Germline V gene data show CDR1 as MNHNS and CDR2 as SASEGT. Deletions cut 11 bases from V and 3 bases from J, with 11 bases between. The CDR3 is made up of 11 amino acids. CDR3 amino acids: CAGLRYYEQYV. CDR3 bases: TGTGCCGGCCTCAGATACTACGAGCAGTACGTC.

Ten or more counts support this clonotype. The genes are TRBV6-1 and TRBJ2-7, with D perhaps matching TRBD1 (6 bases). Trimming cost V 1 base and J 4 bases, with 11 bases left between them. Germline-derived CDR1 and CDR2 are MNHNS and SASEGT. This CDR3 is built from 14 residues. CDR3 in amino acids: CASSEGGLSYEQYF. The CDR3 region has the DNA TGTGCCAGCAGTGAAGGGGGGCTTTCGTACGAGCAGTACTTC.

This sequence joins TRBV19 and TRBJ2-5; weak D call: TRBD2 (5 bases). The V gene lost 5 bases and the J gene lost 1 base, with 14 bases spanning the gap. CDR1 is LNHDA and CDR2 is SQIVND in the germline V gene (reference sequence). This CDR3 region has 15 residues. The CDR3, as DNA: TGTGCCAGTAGTCCCGTGGAGAGGGCCCAAGAGACCCAGTACTTC. It yields the protein CASSPVERAQETQYF.

In regard to this clonotype: A much larger clonotype is one base distant, so this may be a read error. The genes are TRBV12-3 or TRBV12-4 and TRBJ2-3, with D unclear. Judging by the DNA end, TRBJ1-5 fits better; the J call may be wrong. The CDR3 sequence is 14 residues long. The CDR3 protein is CASSWIAGTDTQHF. DNA for the CDR3: TGTGCCAGCAGTTGGATAGCCGGCACAGATACGCAGCATTTT.

This clonotype was counted only a few times. A read error may explain this, as a much larger clone is one base away. This chain connects TRBV9 to TRBJ2-1; 7 bases are a match to TRBD1. This CDR3 comprises 15 residues. From germline, CDR1 is SGDLS and CDR2 YYNGEE. The CDR3 nucleotides read TGTGCCAGCAGCGCGGACAGGAGAGCATACAATGAGCAGTCCTTC. Translating it yields CASSADRRAYNEQSF.

This clonotype has just a few counts. The chain employs TRBV2 and TRBJ2-7; maybe TRBD1 (5 bases). Per the germline V gene, CDR1 is SNHLY and CDR2 is FYNNEI. Trimming pared 4 bases from V and 3 bases from J, leaving 13 bases between. The CDR3 loop spans 14 amino acids. Here the CDR3 DNA reads TGTGCCAGCAGTGTGTTGGTCCAGGGCTACGAGCAGTACTTC. Residues: CASSVLVQGYEQYF.

For this clonotype: This may stem from a read error, because a much larger clone lies one nucleotide away. The CDR3 does not end in the conserved phenylalanine or tryptophan, so this is likely a read error. The rearrangement joins TRBV15 to TRBJ2-1; the match to TRBD2 covers 8 bases. This CDR3 spans 13 amino acids. The germline CDR1 and CDR2 sequences are LNHNV and YYDKDF (reference sequence). J lost 2 bases, V lost 9 bases, and 3 bases had no gene match. This CDR3 reads CATRTSPYNEQFI. CDR3 nucleotide sequence: TGTGCCACTCGGACTAGCCCCTACAATGAGCAGTTCATC.

The J gene is TRBJ2-5, the V gene TRBV25-1; 9 bases line up with TRBD2. The trim removed 7 bases at V and 5 bases at J, leaving 11 bases unmatched. Germline CDR1 is MGHDK and CDR2 is SYGVNS. This CDR3 is built from 15 residues. The CDR3 spells CASTYSGLAWETQYF. The CDR3 nucleotides read TGTGCCAGCACATACTCGGGACTAGCATGGGAGACCCAGTACTTC.

As concerns this clonotype: The CDR3 ends on some other residue instead of the conserved phenylalanine or tryptophan, so this is likely a read error. The rearrangement links TRBV29-1 to TRBJ1-1; D gene unclear. V shed 1 base and J shed 11 bases, with 8 bases lying between them. The CDR3 covers 10 residues. Per germline, CDR1 SQVTM and CDR2 ANQGSEA. The CDR3 sequence is CSVEVGRAFL. DNA of the CDR3: TGCAGCGTTGAAGTGGGTAGGGCTTTCCTT.

This sequence joins TRBV25-1 and TRBJ1-6; 8 bases agree with TRBD1. V was clipped by 8 bases and J by 3 bases; unmatched bases: 12. The CDR3 covers 17 residues. The V gene's germline CDR1 is MGHDK and CDR2 SYGVNS. As DNA, the CDR3 is TGTGCCAGCTCACCAGGGACAGGCCGAGGCTATAATTCACCCCTCCACTTT. It specifies CASSPGTGRGYNSPLHF.

The chain employs TRBV28 and TRBJ1-3; D remains unclear. This CDR3 is built from 12 residues. CDR1 MDHEN and CDR2 SYDVKM come from the germline V gene. Trimming removed 7 bases from V and 0 bases from J, with 4 bases in between. The CDR3 sequence: CASTPSGNTIYF. The CDR3 bases are TGTGCCAGCACGCCCTCTGGAAACACCATATATTTT.

This chain joins TRBV11-1 and TRBJ1-2; 9 nucleotides agree with TRBD1. V lost 6 bases, J lost 5 bases, and 19 bases stayed unmatched. The CDR3 is made up of 18 amino acids. Germline V gene lookup returns CDR1 SGHAT and CDR2 FQDESV (reference sequence). The CDR3 sequence is CASRPLRDRADDLYGYTF. DNA of the CDR3: TGTGCCAGCAGGCCTCTCCGGGACAGGGCGGATGACCTATATGGCTACACCTTC.

Many counts were recorded for this clonotype. This rearrangement joins TRBV5-1 to TRBJ2-7; 7 bases fit TRBD1. This CDR3 comprises 14 residues. Per germline, CDR1 SGHRS and CDR2 YFSETQ. The junction had 4 bases not matched to a gene; V was cut back by 4 bases and J by 0 bases. CDR3 loop: CASSAGTVSYEQYF. Written as DNA, the CDR3 is TGCGCCAGCAGCGCCGGGACAGTCTCCTACGAGCAGTACTTC.

The chain combines TRBV29-1 with TRBJ1-1; tentative D call: TRBD1 (6 bases). V shed 6 bases and J shed 1 base, with 12 bases lying between them. Germline V gene data show CDR1 as SQVTM and CDR2 as ANQGSEA. There are 13 residues in the CDR3. CDR3 sequence (DNA): TGCAGCGTCGGGGGCCGACCGAACACTGAAGCTTTCTTT. Its protein is CSVGGRPNTEAFF.